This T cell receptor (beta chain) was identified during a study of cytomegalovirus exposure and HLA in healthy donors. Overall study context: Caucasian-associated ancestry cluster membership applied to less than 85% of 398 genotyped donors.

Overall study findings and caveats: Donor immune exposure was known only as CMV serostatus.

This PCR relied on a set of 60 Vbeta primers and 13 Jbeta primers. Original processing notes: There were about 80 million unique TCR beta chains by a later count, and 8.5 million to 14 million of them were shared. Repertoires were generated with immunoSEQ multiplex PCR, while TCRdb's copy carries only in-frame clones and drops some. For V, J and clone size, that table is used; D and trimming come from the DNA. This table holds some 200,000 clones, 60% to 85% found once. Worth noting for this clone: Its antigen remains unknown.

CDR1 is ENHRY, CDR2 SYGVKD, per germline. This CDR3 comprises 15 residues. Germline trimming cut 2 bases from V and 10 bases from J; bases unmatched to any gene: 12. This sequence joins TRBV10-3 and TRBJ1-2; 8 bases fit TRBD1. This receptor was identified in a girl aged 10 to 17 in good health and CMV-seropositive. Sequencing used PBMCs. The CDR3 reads CAISEVIGQGGDYTF. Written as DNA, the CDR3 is TGTGCCATCAGTGAGGTAATAGGACAGGGAGGTGACTACACCTTC.